The 13 T cell receptor beta chains reported below all come from one sample, sequenced in a study of blood T cells in healthy people across ages. A second about 6 to 11 cycle PCR used barcoded and J-beta primers. TCRdb passed the 5' RACE reads through MiXCR, listing each CDR3 protein once. This table holds over 750,000 distinct CDR3 sequences, more than 20% found once. The same sample was also studied in work on T cells of mothers and their children.

Input material: blood. These receptors were taken from a boy under 18 in good health.

There are a few counts of this clonotype. The junction differs from germline at one of its ends, possibly a read error. The chain carries TRBV4-2 and TRBJ2-5, with D perhaps assigned TRBD1 or TRBD2 (6 bases each). Germline assignment: CDR1 LGHNA and CDR2 YNFKEQ. The CDR3 has 14 amino acids. CDR3 bases: TGTGCCTGCAGCCAAGGGGGACTGAAAGAGACCCAGTACTTC. Its protein is CACSQGGLKETQYF.

In the case of this clonotype: One junction end does not reproduce the germline sequence, and a read error may be involved. The chain uses TRBV4-1 and TRBJ2-2; the D gene is possibly TRBD2 (5 bases). The germline gives CDR1 MGHRA, CDR2 YSYEKL. The CDR3 extends over 13 amino acids. This chain's CDR3 is CASSPSVTGELLF. In DNA form, the CDR3 reads TGCGCCAGCAGCCCATCAGTCACCGGGGAGCTGCTTTTT.

This chain joins TRBV6-5 and TRBJ2-5; no clear D gene. Trimming stripped 3 bases from V and 0 bases from J, with 8 bases between. In germline, CDR1 is MNHEY, CDR2 SVGAGI. There are 14 residues in the CDR3. This CDR3 reads CASSYGPDQETQYF. CDR3 nucleotide sequence: TGTGCCAGCAGTTATGGACCCGACCAAGAGACCCAGTACTTC.

The rearrangement links TRBV18 to TRBJ2-5, with D perhaps TRBD2 (5 bases). With the DNA end fitting TRBJ2-1 better, the J assignment may be wrong. From germline, CDR1 is KGHSH and CDR2 LQKENI. The CDR3 is 13 residues long. The CDR3 nucleotides read TGTGCCAGCTCACCACCGATACGGGAAGTGCAGTTCTTC. Its protein is CASSPPIREVQFF.

The V call is TRBV28, the J call TRBJ2-6; 10 nucleotides match TRBD1. J lost 3 bases, V lost 9 bases, and 11 bases had no gene match. The CDR3 contains 17 residues. The germline CDR1 and CDR2 sequences are MDHEN and SYDVKM. The chain's CDR3 is CASIPTGGVDGANVLTF. In DNA form, the CDR3 reads TGTGCCAGTATCCCGACAGGGGGCGTTGATGGGGCCAACGTCCTGACTTTC.

The chain recombines TRBV29-1 with TRBJ1-2; possible D gene TRBD1, 6 bases. Germline V CDR1 and CDR2: SQVTM, ANQGSEA. This CDR3 comprises 12 residues. V was shortened by 3 bases and J by 6 bases, with 11 bases between the two germline ends. This chain's CDR3 is CSVDSGGHGYTF. The DNA of the CDR3 is TGCAGCGTTGATTCGGGGGGGCATGGCTACACCTTC.

The rearrangement uses TRBV2 and TRBJ2-1; 7 nucleotides match TRBD1. V was pared by 3 bases and J by 5 bases, with 7 bases of the junction left unmatched. CDR3 length: 15 amino acids. From germline, CDR1 is SNHLY and CDR2 FYNNEI. CDR3 sequence: CASSESYRGDNEQFF. In nucleotides, the CDR3 is TGTGCCAGCAGTGAGTCGTACAGGGGAGACAATGAGCAGTTCTTC.

In this sample, this clonotype turned up a few times. The chain combines TRBV7-3 with TRBJ2-7, with 7 bases identical to TRBD1. Germline-derived CDR1 and CDR2 are SGHTA and FQGTGA. This CDR3 has 15 residues. V shed 4 bases, J shed 3 bases, and the junction held 9 bases outside the gene matches. Here the CDR3 DNA reads TGTGCCAGCAGCTCGCTAGGACAGGAAAACTACGAGCAGTACTTC. Protein product: CASSSLGQENYEQYF. Using reference TRBV7-3 and TRBJ2-7 for the parts outside the CDR3, the full variable domain is GAGVSQTPSNKVTEKGKYVELRCDPISGHTALYWYRQSLGQGPEFLIYFQGTGAADDSGLPNDRFFAVRPEGSVSTLKIQRTERGDSAVYLCASSSLGQENYEQYFGPGTRLTVT.

This clonotype showed up many times. The V gene is TRBV19, the J gene TRBJ2-5; D is perhaps TRBD1 or TRBD2 (5 bases each). The V end lost 11 bases, the J end lost 3 bases, and 13 bases lay between the germline ends. The CDR3 is 12 amino acids. CDR1 is LNHDA, CDR2 SQIVND, per germline (reference sequence). CDR3 in DNA: TGTGCCTCAAGAGGGGCAGAAGAGACCCAGTACTTC. It specifies CASRGAEETQYF.

This clonotype turned up a few times. The gene calls are TRBV28 and TRBJ2-7; perhaps TRBD2 as D (7 bases). The germline V and J ends were trimmed by 3 bases and 3 bases, with 15 bases remaining between them. The germline gives CDR1 MDHEN, CDR2 SYDVKM. This CDR3 comprises 15 residues. CDR3 nucleotide sequence: TGTGCCAGCAGTTTTCGGGGGGCGATAGGCTACGAGCAGTACTTC. It yields the protein CASSFRGAIGYEQYF.

The sample holds a few counts of this clonotype. The V and J genes are TRBV7-9 and TRBJ1-6; possibly TRBD1 for D (5 bases). Trimming removed 7 bases from V and 7 bases from J, with 11 bases in between. CDR3 length equals 13 residues. Germline V gives CDR1 SEHNR, CDR2 FQNEAQ (reference sequence). CDR3 sequence reads: CASNTGGNSPLHF. CDR3 sequence (DNA): TGTGCCAGCAACACAGGAGGAAATTCACCCCTCCACTTT.

This chain connects TRBV29-1 to TRBJ2-5, with 8 bases matching TRBD2. The J call may be mistaken, given a closer DNA end match to TRBJ2-1. The CDR3 runs 14 residues. Germline loops: CDR1 SQVTM, CDR2 ANQGSEA. In nucleotides, the CDR3 is TGCAGCGTTGGGGTAGCGGGGCCGTACAATGAGCAGTTCTTC. The encoded protein is CSVGVAGPYNEQFF.

The rearrangement links TRBV11-3 to TRBJ2-5; D is perhaps TRBD1 (6 bases). The CDR3 length is 15 residues. Germline CDR1 and CDR2: SGHNT and YENEEA. V shed 5 bases and J shed 1 base, with 14 bases lying between them. The CDR3 DNA sequence: TGTGCCAGCAGCATCAGGGGAGAGCCCCAAGAGACCCAGTACTTC. Protein: CASSIRGEPQETQYF.